Each of the 3 T cell receptor beta chains below was sequenced from the same sample in a study of shared clonotypes between healthy human individuals. The data were produced by immunoSEQ multiplex PCR, yet TCRdb's version contains in-frame clones alone and is incomplete. The table includes roughly 2.5 million clones, more than 90% detected once. The sample comprised naive CD4+ T cells sorted from blood. Subset: CD45RA+ positively selected. Receptors originate from a man aged 18 to 30 in good health.

J is TRBJ2-3 and V is TRBV25-1; D ambiguous. There are 13 residues in the CDR3. Germline V gene lookup returns CDR1 MGHDK and CDR2 SYGVNS. V was pared by 3 bases and J by 4 bases, with 8 bases between. The CDR3 DNA sequence: TGTGCCAGCAGTGAGCGTAGGGCAGATACGCAGTATTTT. Protein: CASSERRADTQYF.

Regarding this clone: Other DNA sequences in the sample encode the same CDR3. The chain carries TRBV19 and TRBJ1-1; D call uncertain. Trimming removed 6 bases from V and 2 bases from J, with 4 bases in between. CDR3 size: 11 residues. Germline CDR1 reads LNHDA; CDR2 reads SQIVND (reference sequence). CDR3: CASRGNTEAFF. The DNA of the CDR3 is TGTGCCAGTAGGGGCAACACTGAAGCTTTCTTT.

About this clone itself: At the DNA level, this CDR3 is encoded by other sequences in the same sample as well. CDR3 nucleotide sequence: TGTGCCAGCAGTTCCCGACTAGCGGGCGCTCAAGAGACCCAGTACTTC. Encoded protein: CASSSRLAGAQETQYF. The J gene is TRBJ2-5, the V gene TRBV5-4, with TRBD2 identical over 10 bases. Germline V gene sequence: CDR1 SGHNT, CDR2 YYREEE (reference sequence). With 5 bases clipped from V and 2 bases from J, the junction kept 9 bases outside the gene matches. The CDR3 has 16 amino acids.